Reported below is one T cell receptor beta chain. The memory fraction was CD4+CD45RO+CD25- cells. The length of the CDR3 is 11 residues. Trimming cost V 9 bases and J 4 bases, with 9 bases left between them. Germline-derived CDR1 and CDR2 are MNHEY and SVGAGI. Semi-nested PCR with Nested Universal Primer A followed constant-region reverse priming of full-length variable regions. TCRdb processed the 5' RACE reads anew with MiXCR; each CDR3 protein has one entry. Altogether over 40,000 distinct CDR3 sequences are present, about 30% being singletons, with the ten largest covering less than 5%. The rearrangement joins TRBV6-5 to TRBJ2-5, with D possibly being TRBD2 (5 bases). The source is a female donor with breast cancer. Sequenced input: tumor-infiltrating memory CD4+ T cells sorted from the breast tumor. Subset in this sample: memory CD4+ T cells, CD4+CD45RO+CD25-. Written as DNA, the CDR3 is TGTGCCAGTCTAGGAGGAGAGACCCAGTACTTC. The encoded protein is CASLGGETQYF.